This passage covers 2 T cell receptor beta chains from one sample sequenced in a study of shared clonotypes between healthy human individuals (TCRdb year 2020). The protocol used for the library was the immunoSEQ multiplex PCR assay. Imported from immuneACCESS, the table was reduced by TCRdb to in-frame sequences with V and J called. These copies leave out some clones; in studies compared against another copy, an unresolved V gene accounts for under half, and the cause of the remainder is not known. A total of approximately 2,000,000 clones appear in this sample, around 92% of them only once. Around 0.35% of the sample belongs to the ten largest clones. The sequenced material came from naive CD4+ T cells from PBMCs. The cell subset or site label for this specimen denotes: CD45RA+ positively selected. The receptors stem from a man between 18 and 35 years old in good health. Some clones in this sample may be carry-over from other donors' samples.

The rearrangement uses TRBV10-3 and TRBJ2-1; D might be TRBD1 or TRBD2, each matching 5 bases. There are 18 residues in the CDR3. V lost 0 bases to trimming and J lost 0 bases, with 15 bases between them. Germline CDR1 reads ENHRY; CDR2 reads SYGVKD. The CDR3 sequence is CAISESQGIGSSYNEQFF. CDR3 sequence (DNA): TGTGCCATCAGTGAGTCGCAGGGAATAGGGAGCTCCTACAATGAGCAGTTCTTC.

V usage is TRBV25-1 and J usage is TRBJ2-1; 8 bases map to TRBD2. Germline values: CDR1 MGHDK, CDR2 SYGVNS. There are 15 residues in the CDR3. J gave up 2 bases and V 5 bases, and 5 bases lay outside the gene matches. CDR3 nucleotide sequence: TGTGCCAGCAGTTTCACAGCGGGAGCCTACAATGAGCAGTTCTTC. This sequence encodes CASSFTAGAYNEQFF.